Detailed here is one T cell receptor (beta chain). This sample stems from a study of blood T cell repertoires in COVID-19. At the level of the study: Sites in the United States, Italy and Spain provided acute and convalescent COVID-19 samples. T cells, B-cell-depleted T cells, or PBMCs provided the cDNA or gDNA that served as material.

Original analysis: Amplification from reference gene primers served as the basis for estimated nucleated cell counts. Repertoires were generated with immunoSEQ multiplex PCR, while TCRdb's copy carries only in-frame clones and drops some. That table gives V, J and clone size, and the DNA gave D and trimming. The sample has approximately 20,000 clones, approximately 88% seen once; the top ten hold under 4%. V lost 10 bases to trimming and J lost 3 bases, with 16 bases between them. The CDR3 is made up of 13 amino acids. Germline V gene lookup returns CDR1 SGHDN and CDR2 FVKESK. The TCR comes from a human donor in a cohort sampled during active COVID-19. The sequencing input was peripheral blood. This sequence joins TRBV14 and TRBJ2-7; D uncertain. The CDR3 sequence is CATASRDFYEQYF. CDR3 DNA: TGTGCCACCGCGAGCCGAGACTTCTACGAGCAGTACTTC.